This passage covers 32 T cell receptor beta chains from one sample sequenced in a study of T cell clonotyping in hematopoietic cell transplantation. Time point reported: recipient sample about 28 days before transplant, after cytoreduction. Measured with immunoSEQ multiplex PCR; TCRdb has only the in-frame clones, and not every one. The sample carries 16,000 or so clones, approximately 93% recorded once. The specimen comprised peripheral blood mononuclear cells, sampled before stem cell transplant. Source of these receptors: a man younger than 30 with biphenotypic leukemia. Some clones in this sample may be carry-over from other donors' samples.

The V and J genes are TRBV5-6 and TRBJ1-1; D perhaps matches TRBD1 (5 bases). The V gene's germline CDR1 is SGHDT and CDR2 YYEEEE. V dropped 0 bases and J dropped 1 base, with 7 bases sitting between them. This CDR3 spans 14 amino acids. CDR3 sequence reads: CASSLVQGNTEAFF. CDR3 DNA: TGTGCCAGCAGCTTGGTTCAGGGGAACACTGAAGCTTTCTTT.

J is TRBJ1-1 and V is TRBV30; weak D call: TRBD1 (6 bases). Looked up from germline, CDR1 is GTSNPN and CDR2 is SVGIG (reference sequence). This CDR3 spans 13 amino acids. Trimming removed 2 bases at V and 5 bases at J, with 12 bases between. CDR3 DNA: TGTGCCTGGAGTTTTACAGGGAATACTGAAGCTTTCTTT. It codes for CAWSFTGNTEAFF.

This clone has a single count. The CDR3 coding sequence is TGTGCCTGGAGTGTACCAGGGAATGAAAAACTGTTTTTT. Its protein product is CAWSVPGNEKLFF. The chain combines TRBV30 with TRBJ1-4; tentatively, D is TRBD1 (5 bases). The germline V gene has CDR1 GTSNPN and CDR2 SVGIG (reference sequence). CDR3 length equals 13 residues. V shed 0 bases and J shed 5 bases, with 7 bases lying between them.

This clone appeared once. The V gene is TRBV5-1, the J gene TRBJ1-1, with no clear D. Trimming removed 2 bases from V and 2 bases from J, with 7 bases in between. CDR1 SGHRS and CDR2 YFSETQ come from the germline V gene. The CDR3 is 13 amino acids. CDR3 residues: CASSFHSNTEAFF. As DNA, the CDR3 is TGCGCCAGCAGCTTCCATAGCAACACTGAAGCTTTCTTT.

The chain combines TRBV29-1 with TRBJ2-7; D not resolved. The length of the CDR3 is 12 residues. Between the trimmed V and J ends, which lost 7 bases and 0 bases, there was a span of 10 bases. Germline CDR1 and CDR2: SQVTM and ANQGSEA. In DNA, the CDR3 is TGCAGCGGGCTTTCGAACTCCTACGAGCAGTACTTC. Amino acid sequence: CSGLSNSYEQYF.

The V gene is TRBV5-1, the J gene TRBJ2-3; 10 nucleotides match TRBD1. J was trimmed by 6 bases and V by 0 bases; bases with no gene match: 4. The CDR3 spans 15 residues. Germline V CDR1 and CDR2: SGHRS, YFSETQ. CDR3 sequence (DNA): TGCGCCAGCAGCTTGGAGAGGACAGGGGGGGATACGCAGTATTTT. Translating gives CASSLERTGGDTQYF.

This clone was seen a handful of times. The chain joins TRBV18 to TRBJ1-1; weak D call: TRBD1 (5 bases). CDR1 is KGHSH and CDR2 is LQKENI in the germline V gene. The CDR3 consists of 16 residues. V was pared by 4 bases and J by 0 bases, with 15 bases between. CDR3 DNA: TGTGCCAGCTCACTTCGAGGAGCAGGGCTGAACACTGAAGCTTTCTTT. Amino acid sequence: CASSLRGAGLNTEAFF.

The chain carries TRBV11-1 and TRBJ2-7; TRBD2 agrees at 9 bases. This CDR3 comprises 16 residues. CDR1 SGHAT and CDR2 FQDESV come from the germline V gene (reference sequence). V lost 0 bases to trimming and J lost 4 bases; unmatched junction nucleotides: 7. CDR3 loop: CASSLASGGPFYEQYF. CDR3 bases: TGTGCCAGCAGCTTAGCTAGCGGGGGACCTTTTTACGAGCAGTACTTC.

The chain employs TRBV5-4 and TRBJ2-7, with 8 bases identical to TRBD1. The CDR3 covers 14 residues. The junction had 10 bases not matched to a gene; V was cut back by 8 bases and J by 3 bases. Germline assignment: CDR1 SGHNT and CDR2 YYREEE (reference sequence). The CDR3 bases are TGTGCCAGTCAGAAGGACAGGGATTTCTACGAGCAGTACTTC. It specifies CASQKDRDFYEQYF. The full variable domain, completed using reference TRBV5-4 and TRBJ2-7, is ETGVTQSPTHLIKTRGQQVTLRCSSQSGHNTVSWYQQALGQGPQFIFQYYREEENGRGNFPPRFSGLQFPNYSSELNVNALELDDSALYLCASQKDRDFYEQYFGPGTRLTVT.

The rearrangement joins TRBV5-1 to TRBJ1-2; D unresolved. This CDR3 spans 13 amino acids. Trimming took off 4 bases at V and 7 bases at J, with 14 bases between the two ends. From germline, CDR1 is SGHRS and CDR2 YFSETQ. In DNA, the CDR3 is TGCGCCAGCAGCCCGGACCAAACGACTGGCTACACCTTC. It translates to CASSPDQTTGYTF. The complete variable domain, with remaining parts taken from reference TRBV5-1 and TRBJ1-2, reads KAGVTQTPRYLIKTRGQQVTLSCSPISGHRSVSWYQQTPGQGLQFLFEYFSETQRNKGNFPGRFSGRQFSNSRSEMNVSTLELGDSALYLCASSPDQTTGYTFGSGTRLTVV.

A single count supports this clone. The chain carries TRBV5-4 and TRBJ2-3; possible D gene TRBD2, 5 bases. The V gene lost 4 bases and the J gene lost 0 bases, with 12 bases spanning the gap. The length of the CDR3 is 15 residues. Germline V lookup: CDR1 SGHNT, CDR2 YYREEE (reference sequence). The CDR3 DNA follows: TGTGCCAGCAGCGGAAGCGGTTCTAGCACAGATACGCAGTATTTT. Its protein product is CASSGSGSSTDTQYF.

The chain couples TRBV11-2 to TRBJ1-2; D unclear. Trimming took 2 bases from V and 8 from J, leaving 12 bases between them. There are 13 residues in the CDR3. Germline V lookup: CDR1 SGHAT, CDR2 FQNNGV. The CDR3 nucleotides read TGTGCCAGCAGCTTACAACCGACGGGCGGCTACACCTTC. The encoded protein is CASSLQPTGGYTF.

The V gene is TRBV30, the J gene TRBJ1-5; unclear D gene. V lost 2 bases, J lost 3 bases, and 11 bases lay in between. Germline loops: CDR1 GTSNPN, CDR2 SVGIG (reference sequence). The CDR3 totals 14 residues. CDR3 region: CAWSTTAANQPQHF. CDR3 nucleotide sequence: TGTGCCTGGAGTACCACAGCGGCCAATCAGCCCCAGCATTTT.

The chain uses TRBV6-1 and TRBJ2-7; D is tentatively TRBD1 or TRBD2 (5 bases each). The CDR3 is 15 residues long. Trimming took 0 bases from V and 0 from J, leaving 9 bases between them. The germline V gene encodes CDR1 MNHNS and CDR2 SASEGT. This CDR3 reads CASSEAYGTSYEQYF. The CDR3 nucleotides read TGTGCCAGCAGTGAAGCTTACGGGACCTCCTACGAGCAGTACTTC.

The CDR3 DNA reads as TGTGCCTGGGGCACCGGGACAGGGGAATACGAGCAGTACTTC. This sequence encodes CAWGTGTGEYEQYF. V gene TRBV30 combines with J gene TRBJ2-7, with TRBD1 matching over 10 bases. Germline loops: CDR1 GTSNPN, CDR2 SVGIG (reference sequence). The CDR3 loop spans 14 amino acids. The V and J ends lost 5 bases and 4 bases, in that order; junction bases with no gene match: 8.

The rearrangement uses TRBV19 and TRBJ2-3, with TRBD2 matching over 14 bases. Germline V gene sequence: CDR1 LNHDA, CDR2 SQIVND (reference sequence). The CDR3 runs 17 residues. V trimming: 1 base; J trimming: 2 bases; junction bases outside the gene matches: 2. The CDR3 bases are TGTGCCAGTAGTATAGGACTAGCGGGGGGGTCCACAGATACGCAGTATTTT. Protein: CASSIGLAGGSTDTQYF.

The genes are TRBV28 and TRBJ2-2; a weak D match, TRBD1 (6 bases). Trimming removed 4 bases from V and 5 bases from J, with 14 bases in between. The length of the CDR3 is 15 residues. Germline V gene data show CDR1 as MDHEN and CDR2 as SYDVKM. In DNA, the CDR3 is TGTGCCAGCAGTTCACAGGGTACGGGGACCGGGGAGCTGTTTTTT. Translation: CASSSQGTGTGELFF.

J is TRBJ2-3 and V is TRBV10-1; 9 bases agree with TRBD2. J lost 1 base, V lost 5 bases, and 7 bases had no gene match. CDR3 length equals 16 residues. The germline gives CDR1 WNHNN, CDR2 SYGVQD (reference sequence). The CDR3 DNA reads TGCGCCAGCAGTTATTCTGCTAGCGGGGGCACAGATACGCAGTATTTT. Its protein is CASSYSASGGTDTQYF.

The V call is TRBV12-5, the J call TRBJ2-3; D might be TRBD2 (7 bases). The CDR3 spans 16 residues. Germline V CDR1 and CDR2: LGHNT, FRNRAP. Between the trimmed V and J ends, which lost 1 base and 5 bases, there was a span of 16 bases. CDR3 sequence: CASGLGWGGEGDTQYF. CDR3 nucleotides: TGTGCTAGTGGTTTGGGGTGGGGGGGCGAAGGAGATACGCAGTATTTT. The entire variable domain, with the rest obtained from reference TRBV12-5 and TRBJ2-3, is as follows: DARVTQTPRHKVTEMGQEVTMRCQPILGHNTVFWYRQTMMQGLELLAYFRNRAPLDDSGMPKDRFSAEMPDATLATLKIQPSEPRDSAVYFCASGLGWGGEGDTQYFGPGTRLTVL.

V gene TRBV6-5 combines with J gene TRBJ1-6, with D perhaps matching TRBD1 (6 bases). The CDR3 is 15 amino acids. CDR1 and CDR2 from the germline V gene are MNHEY and SVGAGI. Trimming took 2 bases from V and 9 from J, leaving 14 bases between them. As DNA, the CDR3 is TGTGCCAGCAGTTACCAACAGGGAGCGACTTCACCCCTCCACTTT. It translates to CASSYQQGATSPLHF.

The chain is built from TRBV9 and TRBJ2-7; perhaps TRBD2 as D (5 bases). The V gene's germline CDR1 is SGDLS and CDR2 YYNGEE. Trimming removed 0 bases at V and 3 bases at J, with 7 bases between. This CDR3 comprises 13 residues. The CDR3 region is CASSVEEGYEQYF. CDR3 in DNA: TGTGCCAGCAGCGTAGAAGAGGGCTACGAGCAGTACTTC.

The rearrangement uses TRBV7-2 and TRBJ2-2, with a possible D match to TRBD1 (5 bases). The CDR3 loop spans 13 amino acids. Germline CDR1 SGHTA, CDR2 FQGNSA. V was trimmed by 4 bases and J by 7 bases, leaving 10 bases between them. As DNA, the CDR3 is TGTGCCAGCAGCTGGGGCCGGAGCGGGGAGCTGTTTTTT. This encodes CASSWGRSGELFF.

The J gene is TRBJ1-2, the V gene TRBV5-8; weak D call: TRBD1 (5 bases). CDR3 length: 12 amino acids. Trimming took off 4 bases at V and 4 bases at J, with 8 bases between the two ends. Looked up from germline, CDR1 is SGHTS and CDR2 is YDEGEE. Here the CDR3 reads CASSLGTYGYTF. The CDR3 region has the DNA TGTGCCAGCAGCCTCGGGACCTATGGCTACACCTTC.

The V gene is TRBV13, the J gene TRBJ2-7, with D unresolved. The germline CDR1 and CDR2 sequences are PRHDT and FYEKMQ (reference sequence). V dropped 1 base and J dropped 4 bases, with 8 bases sitting between them. The CDR3 contains 13 residues. CDR3 protein: CASSLVGLYEQYF. In DNA form, the CDR3 reads TGTGCCAGCAGCTTAGTAGGCTTGTACGAGCAGTACTTC.

The chain recombines TRBV6-5 with TRBJ1-1; D may be TRBD1 (5 bases). V was shortened by 5 bases and J by 6 bases, with 16 bases between the two germline ends. Germline values: CDR1 MNHEY, CDR2 SVGAGI. CDR3 size: 14 residues. The CDR3 spells CASSPPRGAAEAFF. In nucleotides, the CDR3 is TGTGCCAGCAGTCCTCCTAGGGGCGCGGCTGAAGCTTTCTTT.

The J gene is TRBJ1-6, the V gene TRBV4-3; D is unresolved. Germline V gene sequence: CDR1 LGHNA, CDR2 YSLEER. CDR3 length: 12 amino acids. V was shortened by 3 bases and J by 7 bases, with 4 bases between the two germline ends. In nucleotides, the CDR3 is TGCGCCAGCAGCCACCAGAATTCACCCCTCCACTTT. Translation gives CASSHQNSPLHF.

CDR3 nucleotide sequence: TGCGCCAGCAGCTTGGCCGTGGGCCCCAATTACTATGGCTACACCTTC. Its protein is CASSLAVGPNYYGYTF. The genes are TRBV5-1 and TRBJ1-2; D unclear. The germline CDR1 and CDR2 sequences are SGHRS and YFSETQ. V was clipped by 0 bases and J by 3 bases, with 15 bases between them. The CDR3 consists of 16 residues.

The chain has TRBV30 and TRBJ2-1, with 7 positions matching TRBD1. The V segment lost 0 bases and the J segment 8 bases; nucleotides outside the gene matches: 7. The CDR3 has 14 residues. Germline V lookup: CDR1 GTSNPN, CDR2 SVGIG (reference sequence). Here the CDR3 DNA reads TGTGCCTGGAGTGTACTAGGGACAGCGGATGAGCAGTTCTTC. Its protein is CAWSVLGTADEQFF.

The V gene is TRBV2, the J gene TRBJ2-7, with TRBD1 matching 7 bases. The germline gives CDR1 SNHLY, CDR2 FYNNEI. CDR3 length: 15 residues. Trimming at V came to 8 bases and at J to 0 bases, leaving 10 bases not matched to a gene. Written as DNA, the CDR3 is TGTGCCAGCGGCCTTGACAGGGCAGGCTCCTACGAGCAGTACTTC. This gives the protein CASGLDRAGSYEQYF.

The J gene is TRBJ2-1, the V gene TRBV4-3, with 9 bases fitting TRBD1. The CDR3 has 15 residues. V was clipped by 1 base and J by 6 bases; unmatched bases: 4. Per germline, CDR1 LGHNA and CDR2 YSLEER. The CDR3 reads CASSQVDRGLNEQFF. CDR3 bases: TGCGCCAGCAGCCAAGTGGACAGGGGCCTCAATGAGCAGTTCTTC.

V usage is TRBV5-1 and J usage is TRBJ1-2, with 9 bases that match TRBD1. CDR3 length: 14 amino acids. Germline V gene sequence: CDR1 SGHRS, CDR2 YFSETQ. J gave up 7 bases and V 4 bases, and 8 bases lay outside the gene matches. For the CDR3, the DNA is TGCGCCAGCAGCCCCCTAGGGGACAGGGTTGGCTACACCTTC. This codes for CASSPLGDRVGYTF.

The chain combines TRBV4-1 with TRBJ1-5; no definite D call. V gave up 0 bases and J gave up 4 bases, with 10 bases separating them. Germline CDR1 is MGHRA and CDR2 is YSYEKL. This CDR3 is built from 15 residues. CDR3 residues: CASSQDIRENQPQHF. The DNA for the CDR3 is TGCGCCAGCAGCCAAGATATAAGAGAAAATCAGCCCCAGCATTTT.